This T cell receptor (beta chain) was identified in a study of T cells after yellow fever vaccination. General study points: Most primary-vaccination clones recurred post-booster (roughly 96% CD4, about 87% CD8).

In TCRdb, the 5' RACE reads were re-called with MiXCR into one record per CDR3 protein. The sample has a few hundred thousand distinct CDR3 sequences, about 7.8% seen once. Trimming took 4 bases from V and 2 from J; bases not matched to a gene: 7. CDR3 length equals 16 residues. Looked up from germline, CDR1 is SGHDT and CDR2 is YYEEEE. On this clonotype itself: Its antigen is undetermined.

The rearrangement links TRBV5-6 to TRBJ2-1; 9 nucleotides line up with TRBD1. Source: PBMCs, taken around 45 days after the first yellow fever vaccination. The clonotype comes from a man aged 18 to 30 who received the YFV17D yellow fever vaccine. CDR3 residues: CASSPWTGVTYNEQFF. The DNA of the CDR3 is TGTGCCAGCAGCCCGTGGACAGGGGTTACCTACAATGAGCAGTTCTTC.